Listed below are T cell receptor beta chains from one sample, sequenced in a study of shared clonotypes between healthy human individuals. The table came from immunoSEQ multiplex PCR; TCRdb's copy has only in-frame clones and leaves some out. The repertoire includes roughly 2 million clones, nearly 97% of them detected once, and roughly 0.13% sits in the top ten. Sequencing used naive CD4+ T cells sorted from blood. The receptors were gathered from a man between 18 and 35 years old in good health. Both conserved end residues are part of each CDR3. D genes are given only for firm matches. Only some rows state a clone size, as once, few, many or a class for expanded clones.

d_gene: NA; v_gene: TRBV6-1; abundance: NA; j_gene: TRBJ1-2; CDR3nt: TGTGCCAGCAGGAGGGGGACGGGGAACTATGGCTACACCTTC; CDR3aa: CASRRGTGNYGYTF
d_gene: NA; v_gene: TRBV7-9; abundance: NA; j_gene: TRBJ1-1; CDR3nt: TGTGCCAGCAGCCCAAAGACGACAGAGAACACTGAAGCTTTCTTT; CDR3aa: CASSPKTTENTEAFF
d_gene: NA; v_gene: TRBV27; abundance: once; j_gene: TRBJ2-5; CDR3nt: TGTGCCAGCAGTTTCGCCGGGACCCCCAGAGAGACCCAGTACTTC; CDR3aa: CASSFAGTPRETQYF
d_gene: NA; v_gene: TRBV5-1; abundance: NA; j_gene: TRBJ1-1; CDR3nt: TGCGCCAGCAGCGAAGGGGGGACTGAAGCTTTCTTT; CDR3aa: CASSEGGTEAFF
d_gene: NA; v_gene: TRBV5-1; abundance: NA; j_gene: TRBJ1-6; CDR3nt: TGCGCCAGCAGCTTGGAGGGGTCTGATAATTCACCCCTCCACTTT; CDR3aa: CASSLEGSDNSPLHF
d_gene: NA; v_gene: TRBV28; abundance: NA; j_gene: TRBJ1-5; CDR3nt: TGTGCCAGCAGTTTAAGCAACGGTGGTCAGCCCCAGCATTTT; CDR3aa: CASSLSNGGQPQHF
d_gene: NA; v_gene: TRBV30; abundance: NA; j_gene: TRBJ2-7; CDR3nt: TGTGCCTGGAGCGTGAGGGCTTACGAGCAGTACTTC; CDR3aa: CAWSVRAYEQYF
d_gene: NA; v_gene: TRBV6-1; abundance: NA; j_gene: TRBJ2-3; CDR3nt: TGTGCCAGCAGTAGGGGATACGTCGCAGATACGCAGTATTTT; CDR3aa: CASSRGYVADTQYF
d_gene: NA; v_gene: TRBV11-2; abundance: NA; j_gene: TRBJ2-2; CDR3nt: TGTGCCAGCAGCCCTGGACAAGCGAACACCGGGGAGCTGTTTTTT; CDR3aa: CASSPGQANTGELFF
d_gene: TRBD1; v_gene: TRBV29-1; abundance: NA; j_gene: TRBJ1-5; CDR3nt: TGCAGCGTTGGGGGGACAGGGGACAGCAATCAGCCCCAGCATTTT; CDR3aa: CSVGGTGDSNQPQHF
d_gene: NA; v_gene: TRBV7-2; abundance: NA; j_gene: TRBJ2-3; CDR3nt: TGTGCCAGCAGCGTATATAGCGAGGATACGCAGTATTTT; CDR3aa: CASSVYSEDTQYF
d_gene: NA; v_gene: TRBV7-9; abundance: NA; j_gene: TRBJ2-3; CDR3nt: TGTGCCAGCAGCTTAGGGTCTTTAGGGCAGTATTTT; CDR3aa: CASSLGSLGQYF
d_gene: NA; v_gene: TRBV30; abundance: NA; j_gene: TRBJ1-1; CDR3nt: TGTGCCTGGAGAAATGCAGGGGCCACTGAAGCTTTCTTT; CDR3aa: CAWRNAGATEAFF
d_gene: NA; v_gene: TRBV30; abundance: NA; j_gene: TRBJ1-5; CDR3nt: TGTGCCTGGAGTCGAGGGGCTGGACAGCCCCAGCATTTT; CDR3aa: CAWSRGAGQPQHF
d_gene: TRBD1; v_gene: TRBV15; abundance: NA; j_gene: TRBJ2-4; CDR3nt: TGTGCCACCAGCACCGGGACAGGGGTTTGGAGCATTCAGTACTTC; CDR3aa: CATSTGTGVWSIQYF
d_gene: TRBD2; v_gene: TRBV5-1; abundance: NA; j_gene: TRBJ2-5; CDR3nt: TGCGCCAGCAGCAGGGAGGGAAAGTGGGAAGAGACCCAGTACTTC; CDR3aa: CASSREGKWEETQYF
d_gene: NA; v_gene: TRBV14; abundance: NA; j_gene: TRBJ2-2; CDR3nt: TGTGCCAGCAGCCAAAACAGGGTTGGGACCGGGGAGCTGTTTTTT; CDR3aa: CASSQNRVGTGELFF
d_gene: NA; v_gene: TRBV2; abundance: NA; j_gene: TRBJ2-7; CDR3nt: TGTGCCACTACAGAGGTCGATGTTTCTTACGAGCAGTACTTC; CDR3aa: CATTEVDVSYEQYF
d_gene: TRBD1; v_gene: TRBV5-1; abundance: once; j_gene: TRBJ2-7; CDR3nt: TGCGCCAGCAGCTCCCCAGGGGGTGCGGACGAGCAGTACTTC; CDR3aa: CASSSPGGADEQYF
d_gene: NA; v_gene: TRBV10-3; abundance: NA; j_gene: TRBJ2-5; CDR3nt: TGTGCCATCGGCGCGCGGGACGGAAAAGAGACCCAGTACTTC; CDR3aa: CAIGARDGKETQYF
d_gene: TRBD1; v_gene: TRBV6-5; abundance: NA; j_gene: TRBJ2-7; CDR3nt: TGTGCCAGCAGTTCCCCGGGACAGGGGTCCTACGAGCAGTACTTC; CDR3aa: CASSSPGQGSYEQYF
d_gene: NA; v_gene: TRBV19; abundance: NA; j_gene: TRBJ1-5; CDR3nt: TGTGCCAGTAGTATAGCTGCGGGCGTGTATAGCAATCAGCCCCAGCATTTT; CDR3aa: CASSIAAGVYSNQPQHF
d_gene: NA; v_gene: TRBV7-9; abundance: NA; j_gene: TRBJ1-4; CDR3nt: TGTGCCAGCCAGTTTACCACAGGTGAAAAACTGTTTTTT; CDR3aa: CASQFTTGEKLFF
d_gene: NA; v_gene: TRBV6-1; abundance: NA; j_gene: TRBJ1-2; CDR3nt: TGTGCCAGCAGTGAGGGGGACCGGGACTACACCTTC; CDR3aa: CASSEGDRDYTF
d_gene: TRBD1; v_gene: TRBV7-9; abundance: NA; j_gene: TRBJ1-3; CDR3nt: TGTGCCAGCAGCCCGGCGACAGGGGGGGGAAACACCATATATTTT; CDR3aa: CASSPATGGGNTIYF
d_gene: NA; v_gene: TRBV6-5; abundance: NA; j_gene: TRBJ2-6; CDR3nt: TGTGCCAGCAGTTACTCGAAGGGGTCTGGGGCCAACGTCCTGACTTTC; CDR3aa: CASSYSKGSGANVLTF
d_gene: NA; v_gene: TRBV27; abundance: NA; j_gene: TRBJ2-7; CDR3nt: TGTGCCAGCAGTTGGGCAGGGGTTGGGTACGAGCAGTACTTC; CDR3aa: CASSWAGVGYEQYF
d_gene: TRBD1; v_gene: TRBV6-6; abundance: NA; j_gene: TRBJ2-5; CDR3nt: TGTGCCAGCAGTTACTCGACCGACAGGGTCAGGCAGACCCAGTACTTC; CDR3aa: CASSYSTDRVRQTQYF
d_gene: TRBD1; v_gene: TRBV7-2; abundance: NA; j_gene: TRBJ2-3; CDR3nt: TGTGCCAGCAGCCAATGGGACAGGTCAGGCACAGATACGCAGTATTTT; CDR3aa: CASSQWDRSGTDTQYF
d_gene: TRBD1; v_gene: TRBV6-5; abundance: NA; j_gene: TRBJ1-6; CDR3nt: TGTGCCAGCAGCCGACAGGGAAATTCACCCCTCCACTTT; CDR3aa: CASSRQGNSPLHF
d_gene: NA; v_gene: TRBV18; abundance: NA; j_gene: TRBJ2-5; CDR3nt: TGTGCCAGCTCACTGACACAGGGCCAAGAGACCCAGTACTTC; CDR3aa: CASSLTQGQETQYF
d_gene: TRBD2; v_gene: TRBV7-2; abundance: NA; j_gene: TRBJ2-7; CDR3nt: TGTGCCAGCAGCTTGGGACTAGGTTCCTACGAGCAGTACTTC; CDR3aa: CASSLGLGSYEQYF
d_gene: TRBD1; v_gene: TRBV27; abundance: NA; j_gene: TRBJ1-5; CDR3nt: TGTGCCAGCAGTTCATCCGGGACAGATTATCAGCCCCAGCATTTT; CDR3aa: CASSSSGTDYQPQHF
d_gene: NA; v_gene: TRBV10-3; abundance: once; j_gene: TRBJ2-1; CDR3nt: TGTGCCATCAGGGGAGTAGACTACAATGAGCAGTTCTTC; CDR3aa: CAIRGVDYNEQFF
d_gene: TRBD1; v_gene: TRBV6-1; abundance: once; j_gene: TRBJ2-1; CDR3nt: TGTGCCAGCACCCCCAGGGGGCTGAATGAGCAGTTCTTC; CDR3aa: CASTPRGLNEQFF
d_gene: TRBD2; v_gene: TRBV10-3; abundance: NA; j_gene: TRBJ2-7; CDR3nt: TGTGCCATCAGTGAGTCTCTGACTAGCGGGGGCCGCGAGCAGTACTTC; CDR3aa: CAISESLTSGGREQYF
d_gene: NA; v_gene: TRBV2; abundance: NA; j_gene: TRBJ1-6; CDR3nt: TGTGCCAGCAGTGAGAGGGACACCAATAATTCACCCCTCCACTTT; CDR3aa: CASSERDTNNSPLHF
d_gene: NA; v_gene: TRBV7-9; abundance: NA; j_gene: TRBJ2-7; CDR3nt: TGTGCCAGCAGCAGGCTTGAAGGGAAAAACGAGCAGTACTTC; CDR3aa: CASSRLEGKNEQYF
d_gene: NA; v_gene: TRBV28; abundance: NA; j_gene: TRBJ1-3; CDR3nt: TGTGCCAGCACTCCAGGGTCAGGAAACACCATATATTTT; CDR3aa: CASTPGSGNTIYF
d_gene: NA; v_gene: TRBV21-1; abundance: NA; j_gene: TRBJ1-1; CDR3nt: TGTGCCAGCAGCAAACTGAACACTGAAGCTTTCTTT; CDR3aa: CASSKLNTEAFF
d_gene: TRBD2; v_gene: TRBV19; abundance: NA; j_gene: TRBJ2-7; CDR3nt: TGTGCCAGTAGTATGACGGGGACTACGCTCGAGCAGTACTTC; CDR3aa: CASSMTGTTLEQYF
d_gene: NA; v_gene: TRBV11-2; abundance: NA; j_gene: TRBJ1-1; CDR3nt: TGTGCCAGCAGCCGACATGGGGGCAGGGCAGAGACTGAAGCTTTCTTT; CDR3aa: CASSRHGGRAETEAFF
d_gene: NA; v_gene: TRBV6-6; abundance: NA; j_gene: TRBJ2-1; CDR3nt: TGTGCCAGCAGTCGGGACGGGTCCTACAATGAGCAGTTCTTC; CDR3aa: CASSRDGSYNEQFF
d_gene: TRBD2; v_gene: TRBV23-1; abundance: NA; j_gene: TRBJ2-1; CDR3nt: TGCGCCAGCAGTACCACGGGGGCGGGAGGGATATCTAATGAGCAGTTCTTC; CDR3aa: CASSTTGAGGISNEQFF
d_gene: TRBD1; v_gene: TRBV2; abundance: NA; j_gene: TRBJ2-1; CDR3nt: TGTGCCAGCAGTGGTCGGACAGGGCCCTACAATGAGCAGTTCTTC; CDR3aa: CASSGRTGPYNEQFF